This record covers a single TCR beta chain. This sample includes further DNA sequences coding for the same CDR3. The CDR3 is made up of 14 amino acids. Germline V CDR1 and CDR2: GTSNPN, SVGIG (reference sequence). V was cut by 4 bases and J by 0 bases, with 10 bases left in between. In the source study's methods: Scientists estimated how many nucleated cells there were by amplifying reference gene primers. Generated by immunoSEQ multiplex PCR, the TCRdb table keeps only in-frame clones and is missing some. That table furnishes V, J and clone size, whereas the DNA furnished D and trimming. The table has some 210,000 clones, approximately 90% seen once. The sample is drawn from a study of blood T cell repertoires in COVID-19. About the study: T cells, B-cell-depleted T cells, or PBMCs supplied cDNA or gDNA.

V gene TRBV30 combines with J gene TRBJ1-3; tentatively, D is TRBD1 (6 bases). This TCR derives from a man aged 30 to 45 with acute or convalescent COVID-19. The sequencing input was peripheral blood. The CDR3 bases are TGTGCCTGGACCCGGGACATCTCTGGAAACACCATATATTTT. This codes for CAWTRDISGNTIYF.